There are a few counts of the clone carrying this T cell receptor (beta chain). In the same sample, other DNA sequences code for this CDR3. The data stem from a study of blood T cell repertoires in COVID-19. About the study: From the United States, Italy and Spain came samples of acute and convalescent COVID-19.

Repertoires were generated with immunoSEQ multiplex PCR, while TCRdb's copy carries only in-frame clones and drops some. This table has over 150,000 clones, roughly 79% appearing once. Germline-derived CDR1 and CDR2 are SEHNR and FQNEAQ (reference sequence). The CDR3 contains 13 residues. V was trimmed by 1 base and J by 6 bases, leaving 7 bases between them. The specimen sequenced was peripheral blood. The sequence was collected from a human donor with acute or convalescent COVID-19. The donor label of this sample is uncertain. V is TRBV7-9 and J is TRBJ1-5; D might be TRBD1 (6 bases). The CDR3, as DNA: TGTGCCAGCAGCTTAGAAGGGGGTCAGCCCCAGCATTTT. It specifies CASSLEGGQPQHF.